This TCR beta chain was recovered during a study of T cell responses to AZD1222 COVID-19 vaccine. The assay was immunoSEQ multiplex PCR, and TCRdb's table has in-frame clones only and misses some. This table holds under 140,000 clones, 88% found once. The CDR3 is 14 amino acids. CDR1 and CDR2 (germline): MNHEY, SMNVEV (reference sequence). Trimming cost V 5 bases and J 5 bases; bases outside gene matches: 6. The chain links TRBV27 to TRBJ2-3; TRBD2 matches at 8 bases. This TCR came from an adult in good health. Sequencing used peripheral blood, obtained on day 0 of AZD1222 vaccination. The CDR3 loop is CASSMGLVIDTQYF. CDR3 nucleotide sequence: TGTGCCAGCAGTATGGGACTAGTTATAGATACGCAGTATTTT.